These 32 T cell receptor beta chains were all obtained from the same sample, sequenced in a study of blood T cells in healthy people across ages. Using a J-beta primer mix together with a sample-barcoded 5' primer, a second PCR was run for roughly 6 to 12 cycles. TCRdb independently ran MiXCR on the 5' RACE reads; one entry per CDR3 protein. The sample shows just over 1 million distinct CDR3 sequences, 35% to 50% of them seen only once. Sequencing used blood. The receptor source for this set is an older woman in good health.

The genes are TRBV7-9 and TRBJ1-1; D is undetermined. Trimming cost V 2 bases and J 0 bases, with 7 bases left between them. The CDR3 has 14 amino acids. CDR1 and CDR2 (germline): SEHNR, FQNEAQ (reference sequence). CDR3 sequence (DNA): TGTGCCAGCAGCTTAATCAGCATGAACACTGAAGCTTTCTTT. It is translated as CASSLISMNTEAFF.

This CDR3 reads CASSPPVIGLAWYNEQYF. The CDR3 DNA reads TGTGCCAGCAGCCCACCTGTGATAGGACTAGCTTGGTACAATGAGCAGTACTTC. This chain joins TRBV3-1 and TRBJ2-5; 8 positions agree with TRBD2. The CDR3 runs 18 residues. The junction had 24 bases not matched to a gene; V was cut back by 4 bases and J by 11 bases. CDR1 LGHDT and CDR2 YNNKEL come from the germline V gene (reference sequence).

CDR3 residues: CASSILSPGPVREYEQFF. CDR3 nucleotides: TGTGCCAGTAGTATCCTCTCCCCGGGACCGGTCCGGGAGTATGAGCAGTTCTTC. The chain has TRBV19 and TRBJ2-1; the D gene is possibly TRBD2 (6 bases). The CDR3 spans 18 residues. Germline V CDR1 and CDR2: LNHDA, SQIVND (reference sequence). Between the trimmed V and J ends, which lost 3 bases and 8 bases, there was a span of 26 bases.

The chain joins TRBV27 to TRBJ2-4; TRBD2 aligns across 12 bases. The end of the DNA aligns better with TRBJ2-7, so the J call may be wrong. This CDR3 has 16 amino acids. In germline, CDR1 is MNHEY, CDR2 SMNVEV (reference sequence). The CDR3 DNA follows: TGTGCCAGCAGTTCCCCTAGCGGGAGGGCCTTCCACGAGCAGTACTTC. This gives the protein CASSSPSGRAFHEQYF.

This clonotype was counted only a few times. The J gene is TRBJ2-7, the V gene TRBV29-1, with TRBD1 as a possible D gene (6 bases). In germline, CDR1 is SQVTM, CDR2 ANQGSEA. This CDR3 comprises 14 residues. V dropped 0 bases and J dropped 4 bases, with 13 bases sitting between them. DNA of the CDR3: TGCAGCGTTGAAGATCGTAAAGGGGGTTACGAGCAGTACTTC. Its translation: CSVEDRKGGYEQYF.

The V and J genes are TRBV20-1 and TRBJ2-7; 7 bases match TRBD2. This CDR3 spans 16 amino acids. V shed 1 base, J shed 0 bases, and the junction held 9 bases outside the gene matches. Looked up from germline, CDR1 is DFQATT and CDR2 is SNEGSKA (reference sequence). CDR3 DNA sequence: TGCAGTGCTAGAGGACCGGGGGAGGGCCTCTCCTACGAGCAGTACTTC. Residues: CSARGPGEGLSYEQYF.

The chain joins TRBV9 to TRBJ2-1, with D unresolved. CDR3 length: 15 amino acids. V lost 3 bases and J 8 bases, leaving 18 bases between the germline ends. Germline lookup yields CDR1 SGDLS and CDR2 YYNGEE. CDR3 residues: CASSASLEPFYEQFF. The CDR3 DNA is TGTGCCAGCAGCGCCAGTCTAGAACCTTTCTATGAGCAGTTCTTC.

This clonotype turned up a few times. The rearrangement joins TRBV29-1 to TRBJ2-7; D may be TRBD1 (5 bases). Trimming pared 6 bases from V and 2 bases from J, leaving 17 bases between. The CDR3 totals 14 residues. The germline V gene encodes CDR1 SQVTM and CDR2 ANQGSEA. CDR3 DNA sequence: TGCAGCGTCGACGGGCAGGGTATCACCTACGAGCAGTACTTC. Translating it yields CSVDGQGITYEQYF.

This clonotype was seen more than once but under ten times. The genes are TRBV15 and TRBJ2-6, with D perhaps TRBD1 or TRBD2 (6 bases each). Germline CDR1 and CDR2: LNHNV and YYDKDF (reference sequence). The CDR3 is 16 amino acids. V lost 0 bases, J lost 9 bases, and 15 bases lay in between. CDR3 DNA sequence: TGTGCCACCAGCAGAGATCTAGGGGGGAGAGGCAACGTCCTGACTTTC. It encodes CATSRDLGGRGNVLTF.

This clonotype came up a few times. The V gene is TRBV20-1, the J gene TRBJ2-5; 10 nucleotides match TRBD2. Germline CDR1 reads DFQATT; CDR2 reads SNEGSKA (reference sequence). This CDR3 contains 16 residues. V dropped 0 bases and J dropped 4; count of bases not matched to a gene: 8. The CDR3 spells CSARDWASGSPETQYF. DNA for the CDR3: TGCAGTGCTAGAGATTGGGCTAGCGGGAGCCCAGAGACCCAGTACTTC.

Only a few counts were recorded for this clonotype. The chain has TRBV3-1 and TRBJ2-1, with 9 bases lining up with TRBD2. CDR1 LGHDT and CDR2 YNNKEL come from the germline V gene (reference sequence). After removal of 5 bases from V and 0 bases from J, the junction contained 17 bases not matched to a gene. The CDR3 extends over 20 amino acids. In DNA, the CDR3 is TGTGCCAGCAGCAACAAGGGATGGTCTAGCGGGGTTAGCTCCTACAATGAGCAGTTCTTC. Translation: CASSNKGWSSGVSSYNEQFF.

The chain is built from TRBV13 and TRBJ2-7; tentatively, D is TRBD1 (6 bases). The ends were cut back, 2 bases at V and 3 bases at J, with 14 bases in the middle. CDR1 is PRHDT, CDR2 FYEKMQ, per germline (reference sequence). The CDR3 has 15 amino acids. The CDR3 sequence: CASSLTHRVVYEQYF. DNA for the CDR3: TGTGCCAGCAGCTTAACCCACAGGGTGGTCTACGAGCAGTACTTC. Based on the CDR3 plus reference TRBV13 and TRBJ2-7, the full variable domain is AAGVIQSPRHLIKEKRETATLKCYPIPRHDTVYWYQQGPGQDPQFLISFYEKMQSDKGSIPDRFSAQQFSDYHSELNMSSLELGDSALYFCASSLTHRVVYEQYFGPGTRLTVT.

CDR3 nucleotides: TGCAGTGCTAGAGACTCCGTAGGGTTCGAAAAACTGTTTTTT. This codes for CSARDSVGFEKLFF. J is TRBJ1-4 and V is TRBV20-1; no firm D call. Germline V CDR1 and CDR2: DFQATT, SNEGSKA (reference sequence). The CDR3 has 14 residues. V was clipped by 0 bases and J by 8 bases, with 13 bases between them.

The J gene is TRBJ2-3, the V gene TRBV11-2; no firm D call. CDR1 is SGHAT and CDR2 is FQNNGV in the germline V gene. The CDR3 is 15 residues long. Trimming cost V 4 bases and J 3 bases, with 14 bases left between them. The chain's CDR3 is CASSYSGSPTDTQYF. The CDR3, as DNA: TGTGCCAGCAGCTACTCCGGAAGCCCGACAGATACGCAGTATTTT.

This clonotype was found a few times. The V gene is TRBV4-1, the J gene TRBJ1-5; no clear D gene. CDR3 length equals 15 residues. From germline, CDR1 is MGHRA and CDR2 YSYEKL. V shed 1 base and J shed 0 bases, with 7 bases lying between them. The CDR3 bases are TGCGCCAGCAGCCAAGGTGGCTATAGCAATCAGCCCCAGCATTTT. As protein: CASSQGGYSNQPQHF.

CDR3 sequence: CSVDSGGNEQFF. CDR3 sequence (DNA): TGCAGCGTTGATTCTGGGGGCAATGAGCAGTTCTTC. The J gene is TRBJ2-1, the V gene TRBV29-1; D assignment may be TRBD1 or TRBD2 (5 bases each). The CDR3 spans 12 residues. Germline loops: CDR1 SQVTM, CDR2 ANQGSEA. Deletions cut 3 bases from V and 6 bases from J, with 9 bases between.

This rearrangement joins TRBV7-8 to TRBJ2-2; D not resolved. V dropped 3 bases and J dropped 7 bases, with 6 bases sitting between them. CDR1 and CDR2 (germline): SGHVS, FQNEAQ. The CDR3 length is 12 residues. The CDR3 DNA follows: TGTGCCAGCAGCTTGATTGACGGGGAGCTGTTTTTT. This translates into CASSLIDGELFF.

This clonotype has only a few counts. V usage is TRBV2 and J usage is TRBJ1-2; D gene uncertain. Germline V lookup: CDR1 SNHLY, CDR2 FYNNEI. The V and J ends lost 2 bases and 4 bases respectively, with 11 bases between them. The CDR3 runs 14 residues. The CDR3 DNA reads TGTGCCAGCAGTGAACTTAGGAGGGCCTATGGCTACACCTTC. This gives the protein CASSELRRAYGYTF.

The chain uses TRBV21-1 and TRBJ2-3; TRBD1, the table's D call, lacks a check against the DNA. TRBV21-1 is a documented pseudogene. The CDR3 covers 17 residues. CDR3 amino acids: CASSKGGDSFSTDTQYF. CDR3 in DNA: TGTGCCAGCAGCAAAGGGGGGGACAGTTTTAGCACAGATACGCAGTATTTT.

This clonotype was seen a few times. The chain recombines TRBV18 with TRBJ2-5, with 10 bases identical to TRBD1. The germline CDR1 and CDR2 sequences are KGHSH and LQKENI. The CDR3 consists of 14 residues. V shed 2 bases, J shed 11 bases, and the junction held 8 bases outside the gene matches. Here the CDR3 DNA reads TGTGCCAGCTCACCATGGGACAGGGGATCTGAGCAGTACTTC. Translated, it gives CASSPWDRGSEQYF.

The chain couples TRBV30 to TRBJ2-5, with D tentatively TRBD1 or TRBD2 (5 bases each). Germline-derived CDR1 and CDR2 are GTSNPN and SVGIG (reference sequence). V shed 3 bases and J shed 5 bases, with 13 bases lying between them. There are 13 residues in the CDR3. CDR3 region: CAWRPPGHETQYF. Here the CDR3 DNA reads TGTGCCTGGAGACCCCCGGGGCACGAGACCCAGTACTTC.

The chain links TRBV24-1 to TRBJ2-3, with 10 bases matching TRBD2. This CDR3 comprises 16 residues. CDR1 KGHDR and CDR2 SFDVKD come from the germline V gene. V trimming: 7 bases; J trimming: 3 bases; junction bases outside the gene matches: 9. DNA of the CDR3: TGTGCCACCAGCGCCGGGACTAGCGTGGCGACAGATACGCAGTATTTT. Translating it yields CATSAGTSVATDTQYF.

Regarding this clonotype: Compared with germline, one end of the junction differs, possibly owing to a read error. The chain carries TRBV30 and TRBJ1-5; TRBD1 is a possible D gene (5 bases). Germline V gene lookup returns CDR1 GTSNPN and CDR2 SVGIG (reference sequence). The CDR3 is made up of 12 amino acids. The CDR3 bases are TGTGCCCGGAGGGTAGGGGTACAGCCCCAGCATTTT. It yields the protein CARRVGVQPQHF.

The chain employs TRBV12-3 or TRBV12-4 and TRBJ2-3; a weak D match, TRBD2 (6 bases). The ends were cut back, 5 bases at V and 5 bases at J, with 11 bases in the middle. CDR3 length: 13 residues. The CDR3 here is CASSGGWRDTQYF. In DNA form, the CDR3 reads TGTGCCAGCAGTGGGGGGTGGAGAGATACGCAGTATTTT.

The chain has TRBV3-1 and TRBJ2-6, with 7 bases aligning to TRBD1. Germline-derived CDR1 and CDR2 are LGHDT and YNNKEL (reference sequence). This CDR3 comprises 13 residues. V trimming: 4 bases; J trimming: 13 bases; junction bases outside the gene matches: 7. The CDR3 spells CASSPGQVVVLTF. CDR3 nucleotides: TGTGCCAGCAGCCCCGGACAGGTTGTAGTCCTGACTTTC. Together with reference TRBV3-1 and TRBJ2-6, the CDR3 gives the full variable domain: DTAVSQTPKYLVTQMGNDKSIKCEQNLGHDTMYWYKQDSKKFLKIMFSYNNKELIINETVPNRFSPKSPDKAHLNLHINSLELGDSAVYFCASSPGQVVVLTFGAGSRLTVL.

This clonotype has a handful of counts. The V and J genes are TRBV24-1 and TRBJ2-1; 13 nucleotides align to TRBD2. This CDR3 region has 18 residues. Germline CDR1 and CDR2: KGHDR and SFDVKD. The V segment lost 4 bases and the J segment 4 bases; nucleotides outside the gene matches: 9. For the CDR3, the DNA is TGTGCCACCAGTGACTCTGGACTAGCGGGAGAACTGTACAATGAGCAGTTCTTC. This gives the protein CATSDSGLAGELYNEQFF.

This chain connects TRBV5-1 to TRBJ2-5; the match to TRBD1 covers 9 bases. The DNA end is a closer match to TRBJ2-7, so the J assignment may be wrong. Germline V gene sequence: CDR1 SGHRS, CDR2 YFSETQ. The CDR3 consists of 17 residues. CDR3 sequence (DNA): TGCGCCAGCAGCTTGGATCCCAGCCGGGACAGGGACTACGAGCAGTACTTC. Protein: CASSLDPSRDRDYEQYF.

This clonotype was detected only a few times. The chain employs TRBV5-4 and TRBJ2-5, with 11 bases identical to TRBD2. The V gene's germline CDR1 is SGHNT and CDR2 YYREEE (reference sequence). The CDR3 is 16 residues long. After removal of 5 bases from V and 1 base from J, the junction contained 7 bases not matched to a gene. The CDR3 DNA is TGTGCCAGCAGGTCAGCCGGGACTAGCGGCCAAGAGACCCAGTACTTC. It encodes CASRSAGTSGQETQYF.

The chain is built from TRBV12-5 and TRBJ2-5; D ambiguous. CDR1 is LGHNT and CDR2 is FRNRAP in the germline V gene. The CDR3 is 14 amino acids. V lost 0 bases, J lost 5 bases, and 10 bases lay in between. As DNA, the CDR3 is TGTGCTAGTGGTTTGGTACCTGGAAGCGAGACCCAGTACTTC. Amino acid sequence: CASGLVPGSETQYF.

The count of this clonotype is one. V gene TRBV7-2 combines with J gene TRBJ2-1; D perhaps matches TRBD2 (6 bases). The CDR3 covers 16 residues. Germline values: CDR1 SGHTA, CDR2 FQGNSA. The germline V and J ends were trimmed by 6 bases and 0 bases, with 15 bases remaining between them. The CDR3 DNA reads TGTGCCAGCAGGGTCATGCGGGACCTCTCCTACAATGAGCAGTTCTTC. Protein sequence: CASRVMRDLSYNEQFF.

The V gene is TRBV9, the J gene TRBJ2-1; D is unclear. This CDR3 contains 15 residues. V lost 0 bases, J lost 2 bases, and 9 bases lay in between. Germline lookup yields CDR1 SGDLS and CDR2 YYNGEE. CDR3 amino acids: CASSVVAETYNEQFF. The CDR3 nucleotides are TGTGCCAGCAGCGTAGTTGCCGAGACCTACAATGAGCAGTTCTTC. The full variable domain, rest sourced from reference TRBV9 and TRBJ2-1, is DSGVTQTPKHLITATGQRVTLRCSPRSGDLSVYWYQQSLDQGLQFLIQYYNGEERAKGNILERFSAQQFPDLHSELNLSSLELGDSALYFCASSVVAETYNEQFFGPGTRLTVL.

V and J are TRBV2 and TRBJ2-3, with D unresolved. In germline, CDR1 is SNHLY, CDR2 FYNNEI. The CDR3 spans 14 residues. V gave up 1 base and J gave up 2 bases, with 7 bases separating them. CDR3 sequence (DNA): TGTGCCAGCAGTGAAGAGGGCGACACAGATACGCAGTATTTT. Encoded protein: CASSEEGDTDTQYF.